This T cell receptor beta chain was retrieved from a study of cytomegalovirus exposure and HLA in healthy donors. About the research overall: An early release of data contained about 85 million unique TCRs, which came from HLA-typed donors. Study-level points and caveats: In vitro work confirmed that a few CMV-associated chains recognize CMV antigens. In a later analysis, several top co-occurrence clusters appeared linked to parvovirus B19, influenza, CMV and Epstein-Barr virus.

Trimming removed 0 bases at V and 7 bases at J, with 19 bases between. The CDR3 length is 16 residues. CDR1 and CDR2 from the germline V gene are SGDLS and YYNGEE. PCR amplification relied on 60 Vbeta primers (plus 13 Jbeta primers). The repertoire was sequenced with immunoSEQ multiplex PCR; TCRdb's copy has only in-frame clones and lacks some. The sample lists about 86,000 clones; around 71% were seen once. With respect to this clone: The antigen remains unidentified.

The TCR was taken from a man in his 60s in good health and CMV-seronegative. This chain connects TRBV9 to TRBJ1-2, with D possibly matching TRBD1 (6 bases). Sequences were obtained from PBMCs. CDR3 region: CASSVGSPGRGGGYTF. CDR3 bases: TGTGCCAGCAGCGTAGGTTCCCCGGGCAGGGGCGGTGGCTACACCTTC.